The 21 T cell receptor beta chains in this list originate from one sample, sequenced in a study of neoadjuvant anti-PD-1 for oral cavity cancer (dated by TCRdb to the early 2020s). The meaning of the sample's time point label: after neoadjuvant nivolumab, at surgical resection. Libraries were made using the immunoSEQ multiplex PCR assay. The table was pulled from immuneACCESS by TCRdb, which kept in-frame rearrangements only. Such tables lose some clones; where checked, under half of the loss comes from unresolved V genes, and the rest has no known cause. A total of about 68,000 clones appear in this sample, approximately 85% of them only once. The ten most abundant clones make up approximately 3.6% of the sample. Sample: PBMCs, taken after nivolumab (anti-PD-1) treatment. All receptors derive from a person aged 35 to 85 with oral cavity squamous cell carcinoma.

This chain joins TRBV28 and TRBJ1-1; tentative D call: TRBD1 (5 bases). Germline loops: CDR1 MDHEN, CDR2 SYDVKM. The V gene lost 11 bases and the J gene lost 1 base, with 11 bases spanning the gap. The CDR3 runs to 12 residues. This chain's CDR3 is CAAGQQNTEAFF. CDR3 coding DNA: TGTGCCGCGGGGCAGCAGAACACTGAAGCTTTCTTT. Using reference TRBV28 and TRBJ1-1 for the parts outside the CDR3, the full variable domain is DVKVTQSSRYLVKRTGEKVFLECVQDMDHENMFWYRQDPGLGLRLIYFSYDVKMKEKGDIPEGYSVSREKKERFSLILESASTNQTSMYLCAAGQQNTEAFFGQGTRLTVV.

This rearrangement joins TRBV4-1 to TRBJ1-5, with D possibly being TRBD1 (6 bases). In germline, CDR1 is MGHRA, CDR2 YSYEKL. V gave up 8 bases and J gave up 5 bases, with 16 bases separating them. The CDR3 runs 14 residues. CDR3 coding DNA: TGCGCCAGCCAGGGGACGGTTGGGGATCAGCCCCAGCATTTT. This gives the protein CASQGTVGDQPQHF.

This rearrangement joins TRBV6-5 to TRBJ2-5; perhaps TRBD1 as D (6 bases). The CDR3 runs 15 residues. Germline CDR1 reads MNHEY; CDR2 reads SVGAGI. V was trimmed by 0 bases and J by 5 bases, leaving 13 bases between them. This CDR3 is CASSYSSSGVETQYF. The DNA for the CDR3 is TGTGCCAGCAGTTACTCGAGTTCAGGGGTCGAGACCCAGTACTTC.

The CDR3 coding sequence is TGTGCCAGCAGCCTAGGGGCCAGTCTACCCGCTTTCTTT. Encoded protein: CASSLGASLPAFF. This sequence joins TRBV7-3 and TRBJ1-1; tentatively, D is TRBD1 (5 bases). From germline, CDR1 is SGHTA and CDR2 FQGTGA. V was cut by 5 bases and J by 11 bases, with 18 bases left in between. The CDR3 length is 13 residues.

This rearrangement joins TRBV10-3 to TRBJ1-5; 9 bases match TRBD1. This CDR3 spans 14 amino acids. Trimming removed 9 bases from V and 4 bases from J; junction bases left unmatched: 7. CDR1 is ENHRY and CDR2 is SYGVKD in the germline V gene. The CDR3 nucleotides read TGTGCCATTTCCGAGGACAGGGGTAATCAGCCCCAGCATTTT. This sequence encodes CAISEDRGNQPQHF.

J is TRBJ2-7 and V is TRBV9, with TRBD2 identical over 8 bases. The length of the CDR3 is 14 residues. J gave up 2 bases and V 4 bases, and 5 bases lay outside the gene matches. CDR1 SGDLS and CDR2 YYNGEE come from the germline V gene. This CDR3 reads CASSPRLAPYEQYF. CDR3 nucleotides: TGTGCCAGCAGCCCTCGACTAGCGCCCTACGAGCAGTACTTC.

This rearrangement joins TRBV27 to TRBJ2-1; the D gene is possibly TRBD2 (6 bases). Germline V lookup: CDR1 MNHEY, CDR2 SMNVEV (reference sequence). The CDR3 is 15 residues long. Trimming pared 6 bases from V and 4 bases from J, leaving 16 bases between. The CDR3 DNA reads as TGTGCCAGCAGGACAGCGGGCCTAGATTACAATGAGCAGTTCTTC. Translating it yields CASRTAGLDYNEQFF.

V usage is TRBV5-1 and J usage is TRBJ2-5; the D is unclear. Trimming cost V 3 bases and J 1 base, with 16 bases left between them. Germline CDR1 reads SGHRS; CDR2 reads YFSETQ. The CDR3 consists of 16 residues. The CDR3 region has the DNA TGCGCCAGCAGCTCCCCCTCTGTGGACCGCCAAGAGACCCAGTACTTC. Residues: CASSSPSVDRQETQYF. Full variable domain (rest looked up from reference TRBV5-1 and TRBJ2-5): KAGVTQTPRYLIKTRGQQVTLSCSPISGHRSVSWYQQTPGQGLQFLFEYFSETQRNKGNFPGRFSGRQFSNSRSEMNVSTLELGDSALYLCASSSPSVDRQETQYFGPGTRLLVL.

The rearrangement joins TRBV10-3 to TRBJ2-6; tentative D call: TRBD1 (5 bases). Germline V gene lookup returns CDR1 ENHRY and CDR2 SYGVKD. Deletions cut 2 bases from V and 8 bases from J, with 10 bases between. The CDR3 loop spans 14 amino acids. The CDR3 spells CAISESQGPNVLTF. The CDR3 DNA reads as TGTGCCATCAGTGAGAGTCAGGGCCCCAACGTCCTGACTTTC.

The chain links TRBV2 to TRBJ2-5, with D hard to call. The germline V gene has CDR1 SNHLY and CDR2 FYNNEI. V shed 6 bases and J shed 5 bases, with 7 bases lying between them. This CDR3 has 11 residues. The DNA for the CDR3 is TGTGCCAGCAGATTATGGGAGACCCAGTACTTC. This sequence encodes CASRLWETQYF.

The chain links TRBV6-5 to TRBJ1-2, with 8 bases identical to TRBD1. Germline V gene data show CDR1 as MNHEY and CDR2 as SVGAGI. CDR3 length equals 15 residues. The ends lost 0 bases at V and 4 bases at J; junction bases unmatched: 4. CDR3 nucleotides: TGTGCCAGCAGTTACTCGGGACAGGCCCCCTATGGCTACACCTTC. Amino acids: CASSYSGQAPYGYTF.

Comment on this clone: Germline is not matched at one junction end, which may reflect a read error. J is TRBJ2-1 and V is TRBV19, with D perhaps matching TRBD1 or TRBD2 (5 bases each). This CDR3 is 13 amino acids long. In germline, CDR1 is LNHDA, CDR2 SQIVND (reference sequence). Here the CDR3 DNA reads TGTGCCAGCGGGGCGGCAGGGTACAGTGAGCAGTTCTTC. Protein: CASGAAGYSEQFF.

The chain employs TRBV29-1 and TRBJ2-7; TRBD2 aligns across 8 bases. Losses at the gene ends were 5 bases for V and 2 bases for J; bases not matched to a gene: 11. CDR1 is SQVTM, CDR2 ANQGSEA, per germline. This CDR3 has 15 amino acids. The CDR3 nucleotides are TGCAGCGTTCTGGAGGCTAGCGGGTCCCCCTACGAGCAGTACTTC. This sequence encodes CSVLEASGSPYEQYF.

The rearrangement joins TRBV6-5 to TRBJ1-3, with D tentatively TRBD1 (5 bases). Trimming cost V 0 bases and J 4 bases, with 10 bases left between them. The germline CDR1 and CDR2 sequences are MNHEY and SVGAGI. The CDR3 spans 15 residues. CDR3 nucleotides: TGTGCCAGCAGTTACTCCAGGGTGGGAGGAAACACCATATATTTT. This codes for CASSYSRVGGNTIYF.

This clone was observed a single time. The gene calls are TRBV14 and TRBJ1-2; unclear D gene. The V gene lost 4 bases and the J gene lost 7 bases, with 13 bases spanning the gap. The CDR3 consists of 13 residues. Germline-derived CDR1 and CDR2 are SGHDN and FVKESK. The DNA of the CDR3 is TGTGCCAGCAGCCGGACGGCAGACGGTGGCTACACCTTC. Its translation is CASSRTADGGYTF.

This clone was counted only a few times. The J gene is TRBJ2-7, the V gene TRBV7-6; TRBD2 might be the D (5 bases). The germline CDR1 and CDR2 sequences are SGHVS and FNYEAQ. The germline V and J ends were trimmed by 5 bases and 5 bases, with 10 bases remaining between them. This CDR3 contains 12 residues. The CDR3 loop reads CASSVTRNEQYF. CDR3 sequence (DNA): TGTGCCAGCAGCGTCACTAGGAACGAGCAGTACTTC.

This rearrangement joins TRBV6-6 to TRBJ2-5; D is undetermined. Between the trimmed V and J ends, which lost 5 bases and 7 bases, there was a span of 17 bases. The CDR3 totals 14 residues. The germline gives CDR1 MNHNY, CDR2 SVGAGI (reference sequence). In DNA form, the CDR3 reads TGTGCCAGCAGTCCCACCGGGCTACTGGGGACCCAGTACTTC. Protein product: CASSPTGLLGTQYF.

The chain carries TRBV30 and TRBJ1-4, with 7 bases aligning to TRBD1. The J segment lost 7 bases and the V segment lost 2 bases, leaving 7 bases of the junction unmatched. Germline CDR1 and CDR2: GTSNPN and SVGIG (reference sequence). This CDR3 spans 14 amino acids. The CDR3 region is CAWSPGGMGEKLFF. DNA for the CDR3: TGTGCCTGGAGTCCAGGGGGGATGGGTGAAAAACTGTTTTTT.

The sample holds one count of this clone. This chain uses TRBV4-2 with TRBJ2-3, with TRBD2 matching over 11 bases. Germline CDR1 reads LGHNA; CDR2 reads YNFKEQ. The CDR3 contains 17 residues. J lost 2 bases, V lost 1 base, and 5 bases had no gene match. DNA of the CDR3: TGTGCCAGCAGCCAAGTATTAGCGGGAGGGCCCACAGATACGCAGTATTTT. Protein: CASSQVLAGGPTDTQYF.

The chain links TRBV5-1 to TRBJ1-1; no clear D gene. The CDR3 contains 14 residues. V lost 6 bases to trimming and J lost 0 bases, with 12 bases between them. Germline lookup yields CDR1 SGHRS and CDR2 YFSETQ. CDR3: CASNEGGLNTEAFF. The DNA for the CDR3 is TGCGCCAGCAATGAGGGAGGATTGAACACTGAAGCTTTCTTT.

The chain links TRBV7-9 to TRBJ1-4; D remains unclear. V was clipped by 3 bases and J by 4 bases, with 9 bases between them. The CDR3 length is 14 residues. Germline lookup yields CDR1 SEHNR and CDR2 FQNEAQ (reference sequence). CDR3 nucleotides: TGTGCCAGCAGCTTGAGCCGCCTTAATGAAAAACTGTTTTTT. Protein: CASSLSRLNEKLFF.